The TCR beta chain described here comes from a study of T-cell memory formation after mild COVID-19. General study results and limits: Researchers could not confirm that second-wave clones peaking on day 37 targeted SARS-CoV-2.

Constant-segment-primed 5'RACE gave TCR alpha and TCR beta cDNA libraries with sample barcodes and UMIs. TCRdb recomputed calls from the 5' RACE reads with MiXCR, one row per CDR3 protein. The sample includes approximately 240,000 distinct CDR3 sequences, less than 20% of them seen just once. This clonotype has just a few counts. Antigen unknown. This TCR was recovered from a man aged 18 to 29 who had mild COVID-19 (a few samples of this study predate the infection). Cell type and time point are not known. Material: PBMCs or a T cell subset sorted from them (not recorded which).

The chain's CDR3 is CASSPPGQTTNEKLFF. Here the CDR3 DNA reads TGTGCCAGCTCACCACCGGGGCAGACAACTAATGAAAAACTGTTTTTT. The chain is built from TRBV18 and TRBJ1-4; weak D call: TRBD1 (5 bases). CDR3 length equals 16 residues. Germline V lookup: CDR1 KGHSH, CDR2 LQKENI. V was shortened by 0 bases and J by 0 bases, with 8 bases between the two germline ends.